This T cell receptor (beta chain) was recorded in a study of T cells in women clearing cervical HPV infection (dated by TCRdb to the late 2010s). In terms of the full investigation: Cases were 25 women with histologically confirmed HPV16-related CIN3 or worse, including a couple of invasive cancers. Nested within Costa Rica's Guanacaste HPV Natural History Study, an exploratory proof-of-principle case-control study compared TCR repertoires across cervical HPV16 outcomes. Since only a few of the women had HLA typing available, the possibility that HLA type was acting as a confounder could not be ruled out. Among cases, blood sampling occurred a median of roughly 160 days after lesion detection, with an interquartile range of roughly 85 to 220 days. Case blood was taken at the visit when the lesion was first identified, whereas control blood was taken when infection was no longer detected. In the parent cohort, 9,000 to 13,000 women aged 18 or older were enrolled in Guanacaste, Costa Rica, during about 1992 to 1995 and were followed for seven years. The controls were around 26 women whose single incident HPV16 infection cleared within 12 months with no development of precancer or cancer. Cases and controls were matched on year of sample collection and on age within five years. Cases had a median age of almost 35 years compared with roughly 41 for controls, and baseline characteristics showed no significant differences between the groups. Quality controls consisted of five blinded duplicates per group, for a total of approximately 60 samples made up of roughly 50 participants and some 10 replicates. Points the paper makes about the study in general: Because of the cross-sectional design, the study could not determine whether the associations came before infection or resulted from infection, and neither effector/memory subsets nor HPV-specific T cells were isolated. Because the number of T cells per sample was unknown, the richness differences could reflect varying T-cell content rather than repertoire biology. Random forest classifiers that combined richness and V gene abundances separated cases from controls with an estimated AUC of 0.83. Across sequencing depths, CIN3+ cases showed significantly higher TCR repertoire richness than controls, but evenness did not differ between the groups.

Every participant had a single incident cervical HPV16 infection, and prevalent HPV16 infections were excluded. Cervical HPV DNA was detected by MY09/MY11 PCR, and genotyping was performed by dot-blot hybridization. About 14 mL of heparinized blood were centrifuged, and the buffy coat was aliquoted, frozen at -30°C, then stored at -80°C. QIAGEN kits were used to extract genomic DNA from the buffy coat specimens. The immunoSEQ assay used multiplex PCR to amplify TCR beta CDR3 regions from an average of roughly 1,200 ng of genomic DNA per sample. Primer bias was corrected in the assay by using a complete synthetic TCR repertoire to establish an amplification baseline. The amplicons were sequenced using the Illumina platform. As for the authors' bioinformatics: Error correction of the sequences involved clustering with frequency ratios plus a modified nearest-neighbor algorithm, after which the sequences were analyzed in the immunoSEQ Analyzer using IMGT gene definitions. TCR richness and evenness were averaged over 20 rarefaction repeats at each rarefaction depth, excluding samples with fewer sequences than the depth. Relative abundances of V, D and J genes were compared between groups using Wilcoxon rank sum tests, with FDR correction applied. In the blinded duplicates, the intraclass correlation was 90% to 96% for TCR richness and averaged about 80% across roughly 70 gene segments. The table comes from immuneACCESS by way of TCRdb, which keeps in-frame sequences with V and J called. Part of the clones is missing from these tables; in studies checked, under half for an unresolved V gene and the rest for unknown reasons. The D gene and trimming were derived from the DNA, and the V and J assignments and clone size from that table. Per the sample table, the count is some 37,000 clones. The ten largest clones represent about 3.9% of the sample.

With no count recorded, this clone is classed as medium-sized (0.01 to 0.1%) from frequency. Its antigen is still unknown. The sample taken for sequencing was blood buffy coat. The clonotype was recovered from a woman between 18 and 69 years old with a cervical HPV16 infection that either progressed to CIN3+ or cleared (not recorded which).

The CDR3 reads CATSRVAGRITDTQYF. Incomplete CDR3 DNA: TGTGCCACCAGCAGAGTGGCAGGCCGGATCACAGATACG. The rearrangement combines TRBV15 with TRBJ2-3; the D segment cannot be called with confidence. The CDR3 extends 3 residues past the end of the read, so its final part is completed from the germline J gene. The CDR3 measures 16 amino acids from cysteine to phenylalanine. Sequencing covers 39 bases of the CDR3, shown here with the frame starting at base 1. In the germline V gene (reference sequence), CDR1 corresponds to LNHNV and CDR2 to YYDKDF. V is clipped by 1 base and J by 2 bases, and the sequence between their germline boundaries is 13 bases long.